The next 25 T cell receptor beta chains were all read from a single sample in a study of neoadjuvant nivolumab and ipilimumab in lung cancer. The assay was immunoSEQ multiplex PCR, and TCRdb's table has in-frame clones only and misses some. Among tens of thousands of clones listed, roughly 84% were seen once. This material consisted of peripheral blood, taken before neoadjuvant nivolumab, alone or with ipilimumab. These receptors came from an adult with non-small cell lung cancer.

In DNA form, the CDR3 reads TGTGCCAGCAGTCCGACAGGTGAGGAAGGCTACACCTTC. Its protein is CASSPTGEEGYTF. The chain couples TRBV27 to TRBJ1-2, with a tentative D call TRBD1 (6 bases). Germline-derived CDR1 and CDR2 are MNHEY and SMNVEV (reference sequence). CDR3 length: 13 residues. V shed 5 bases and J shed 8 bases, with 15 bases lying between them.

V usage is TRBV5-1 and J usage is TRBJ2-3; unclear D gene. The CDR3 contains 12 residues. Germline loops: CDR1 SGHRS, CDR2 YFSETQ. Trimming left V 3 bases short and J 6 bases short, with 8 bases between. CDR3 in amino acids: CASSSDGDTQYF. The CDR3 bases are TGCGCCAGCAGCTCGGACGGGGATACGCAGTATTTT.

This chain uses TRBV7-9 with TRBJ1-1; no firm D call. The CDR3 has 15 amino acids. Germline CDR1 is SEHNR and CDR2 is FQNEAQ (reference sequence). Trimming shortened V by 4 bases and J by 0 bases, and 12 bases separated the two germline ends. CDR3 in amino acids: CASSSGSILNTEAFF. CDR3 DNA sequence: TGTGCCAGCAGCTCCGGAAGCATTTTGAACACTGAAGCTTTCTTT. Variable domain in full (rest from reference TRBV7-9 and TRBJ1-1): DTGVSQNPRHKITKRGQNVTFRCDPISEHNRLYWYRQTLGQGPEFLTYFQNEAQLEKSRLLSDRFSAERPKGSFSTLEIQRTEQGDSAMYLCASSSGSILNTEAFFGQGTRLTVV.

The CDR3 DNA reads TGTGCCACACACAGGGCCCAGACCTACGAGCAGTACTTC. Encoded protein: CATHRAQTYEQYF. The V gene is TRBV2, the J gene TRBJ2-7; D is possibly TRBD1 (6 bases). This CDR3 has 13 amino acids. Trimming took 10 bases from V and 2 from J, leaving 15 bases between them. CDR1 SNHLY and CDR2 FYNNEI come from the germline V gene.

CDR3: CASSPQLGLAGVYEQYF. Here the CDR3 DNA reads TGTGCCAGCAGCCCCCAATTGGGACTAGCGGGAGTCTACGAGCAGTACTTC. The V and J genes are TRBV11-3 and TRBJ2-7; TRBD2 aligns across 14 bases. Germline V lookup: CDR1 SGHNT, CDR2 YENEEA. Trimming took 5 bases from V and 3 from J; bases not matched to a gene: 9. CDR3 size: 17 residues.

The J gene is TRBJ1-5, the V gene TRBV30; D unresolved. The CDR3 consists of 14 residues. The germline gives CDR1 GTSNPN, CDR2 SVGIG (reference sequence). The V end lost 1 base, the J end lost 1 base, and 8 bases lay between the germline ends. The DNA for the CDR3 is TGTGCCTGGAGTGCTGGTAGGAGCAATCAGCCCCAGCATTTT. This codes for CAWSAGRSNQPQHF.

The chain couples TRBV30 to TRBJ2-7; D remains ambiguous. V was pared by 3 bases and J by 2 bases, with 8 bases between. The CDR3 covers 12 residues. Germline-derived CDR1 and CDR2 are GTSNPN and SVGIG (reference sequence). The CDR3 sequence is CAWRLQTYEQYF. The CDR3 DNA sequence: TGTGCCTGGAGACTACAGACCTACGAGCAGTACTTC.

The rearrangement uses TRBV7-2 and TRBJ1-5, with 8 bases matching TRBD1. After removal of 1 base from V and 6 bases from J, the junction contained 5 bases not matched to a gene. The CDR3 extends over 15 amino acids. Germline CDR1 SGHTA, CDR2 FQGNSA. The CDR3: CASSLGTGRGQPQHF. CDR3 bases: TGTGCCAGCAGCTTAGGGACAGGGAGAGGTCAGCCCCAGCATTTT.

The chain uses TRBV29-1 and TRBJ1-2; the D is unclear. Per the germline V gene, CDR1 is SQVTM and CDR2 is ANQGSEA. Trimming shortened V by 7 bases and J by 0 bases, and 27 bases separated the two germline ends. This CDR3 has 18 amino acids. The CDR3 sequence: CSARATQIRTVPNYGYTF. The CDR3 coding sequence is TGCAGCGCTCGAGCGACACAGATTAGGACGGTTCCTAACTATGGCTACACCTTC.

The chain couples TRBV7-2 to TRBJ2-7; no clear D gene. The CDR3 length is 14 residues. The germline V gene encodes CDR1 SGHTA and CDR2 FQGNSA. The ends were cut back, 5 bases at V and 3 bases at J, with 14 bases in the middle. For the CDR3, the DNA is TGTGCCAGCAGCCGCTGGACGTCTGTCTACGAGCAGTACTTC. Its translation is CASSRWTSVYEQYF.

DNA of the CDR3: TGTGCCAGCAGTGAATATGCCCTGACAGATACGCAGTATTTT. This gives the protein CASSEYALTDTQYF. The chain employs TRBV25-1 and TRBJ2-3; D ambiguous. The length of the CDR3 is 14 residues. Trimming cost V 0 bases and J 3 bases, with 7 bases left between them. In germline, CDR1 is MGHDK, CDR2 SYGVNS.

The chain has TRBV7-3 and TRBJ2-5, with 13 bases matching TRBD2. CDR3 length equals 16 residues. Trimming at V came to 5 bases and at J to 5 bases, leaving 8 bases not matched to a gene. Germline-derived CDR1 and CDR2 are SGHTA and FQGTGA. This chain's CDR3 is CASSLGLAGDGETQYF. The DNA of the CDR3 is TGTGCCAGCAGCCTAGGACTAGCGGGAGACGGGGAGACCCAGTACTTC.

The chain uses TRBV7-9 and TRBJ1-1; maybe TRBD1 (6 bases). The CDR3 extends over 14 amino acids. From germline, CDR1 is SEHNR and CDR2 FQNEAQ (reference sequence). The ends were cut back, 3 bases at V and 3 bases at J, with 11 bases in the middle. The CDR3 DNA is TGTGCCAGCAGCTTGGCAGGGGCGGACACTGAAGCTTTCTTT. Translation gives CASSLAGADTEAFF.

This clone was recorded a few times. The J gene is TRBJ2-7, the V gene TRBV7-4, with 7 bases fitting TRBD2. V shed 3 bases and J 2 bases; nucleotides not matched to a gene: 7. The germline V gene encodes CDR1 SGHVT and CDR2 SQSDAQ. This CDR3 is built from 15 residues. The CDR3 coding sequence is TGTGCCAGCAGCTTTAAAGCGGGAAAAACCTACGAGCAGTACTTC. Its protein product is CASSFKAGKTYEQYF. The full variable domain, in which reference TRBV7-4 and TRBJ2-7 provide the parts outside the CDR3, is GAGVSQSPRYKVAKRGRDVALRCDSISGHVTLYWYRQTLGQGSEVLTYSQSDAQRDKSGRPSGRFSAERPERSVSTLKIQRTEQGDSAVYLCASSFKAGKTYEQYFGPGTRLTVT.

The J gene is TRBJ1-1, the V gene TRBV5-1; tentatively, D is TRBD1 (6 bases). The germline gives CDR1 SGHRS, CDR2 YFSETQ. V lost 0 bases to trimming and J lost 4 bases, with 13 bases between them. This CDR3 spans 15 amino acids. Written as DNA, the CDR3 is TGCGCCAGCAGCTTGGGGGGGCCGTCTACCACTGAAGCTTTCTTT. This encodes CASSLGGPSTTEAFF.

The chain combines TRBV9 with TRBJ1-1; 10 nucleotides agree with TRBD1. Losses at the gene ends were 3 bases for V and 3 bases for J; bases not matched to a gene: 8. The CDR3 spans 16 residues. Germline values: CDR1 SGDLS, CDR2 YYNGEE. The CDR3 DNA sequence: TGTGCCAGCAGCGGGGGGACAGGGGTTTGGGACACTGAAGCTTTCTTT. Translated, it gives CASSGGTGVWDTEAFF.

CDR3 sequence (DNA): TGTGCCAGCAGCTCCTTTGGACGACGCTGGGGAGATACGCAGTATTTT. Translated: CASSSFGRRWGDTQYF. J is TRBJ2-3 and V is TRBV11-2; D gene ambiguous. The length of the CDR3 is 16 residues. V lost 4 bases and J lost 5, with 19 bases in between. CDR1 is SGHAT and CDR2 is FQNNGV in the germline V gene.

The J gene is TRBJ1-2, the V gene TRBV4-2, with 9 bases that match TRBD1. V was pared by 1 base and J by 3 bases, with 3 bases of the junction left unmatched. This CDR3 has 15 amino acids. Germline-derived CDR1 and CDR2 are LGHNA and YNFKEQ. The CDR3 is CASSQGDREDYGYTF. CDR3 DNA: TGTGCCAGCAGCCAAGGGGACAGGGAAGACTATGGCTACACCTTC.

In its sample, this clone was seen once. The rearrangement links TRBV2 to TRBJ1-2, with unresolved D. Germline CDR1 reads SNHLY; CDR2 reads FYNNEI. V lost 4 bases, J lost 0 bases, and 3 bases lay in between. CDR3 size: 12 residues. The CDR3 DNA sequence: TGTGCCAGCAGTGCCACTAACTATGGCTACACCTTC. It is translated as CASSATNYGYTF.

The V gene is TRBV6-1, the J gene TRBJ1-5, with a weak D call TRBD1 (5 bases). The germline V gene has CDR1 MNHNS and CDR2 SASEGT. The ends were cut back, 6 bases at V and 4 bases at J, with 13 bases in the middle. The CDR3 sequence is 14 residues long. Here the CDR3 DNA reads TGTGCCAGCAGCCTCTCTGGGGGGAATCAGCCCCAGCATTTT. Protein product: CASSLSGGNQPQHF.

CDR3 nucleotide sequence: TGCGCCAGCAGCCAGGACAGTTTGGGGGCTGAAGCTTTCTTT. It is translated as CASSQDSLGAEAFF. The chain links TRBV5-1 to TRBJ1-1; the D gene is possibly TRBD1 (6 bases). The CDR3 runs 14 residues. The germline V gene has CDR1 SGHRS and CDR2 YFSETQ. Trimming took 4 bases from V and 6 from J, leaving 16 bases between them. Full variable domain (outside the CDR3, taken from reference TRBV5-1 and TRBJ1-1): KAGVTQTPRYLIKTRGQQVTLSCSPISGHRSVSWYQQTPGQGLQFLFEYFSETQRNKGNFPGRFSGRQFSNSRSEMNVSTLELGDSALYLCASSQDSLGAEAFFGQGTRLTVV.

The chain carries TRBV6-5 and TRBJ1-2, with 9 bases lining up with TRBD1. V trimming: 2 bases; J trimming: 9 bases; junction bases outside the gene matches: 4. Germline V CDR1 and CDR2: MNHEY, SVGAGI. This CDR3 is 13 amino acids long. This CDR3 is CASSYRTGERYTF. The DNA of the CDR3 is TGTGCCAGCAGTTACCGGACAGGGGAACGCTACACCTTC.

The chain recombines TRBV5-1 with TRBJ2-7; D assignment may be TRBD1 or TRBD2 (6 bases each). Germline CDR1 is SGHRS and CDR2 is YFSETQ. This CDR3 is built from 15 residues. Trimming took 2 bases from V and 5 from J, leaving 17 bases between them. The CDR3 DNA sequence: TGCGCCAGCAGCTTTCGGGACAAAGGAGGGCACGAGCAGTACTTC. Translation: CASSFRDKGGHEQYF.

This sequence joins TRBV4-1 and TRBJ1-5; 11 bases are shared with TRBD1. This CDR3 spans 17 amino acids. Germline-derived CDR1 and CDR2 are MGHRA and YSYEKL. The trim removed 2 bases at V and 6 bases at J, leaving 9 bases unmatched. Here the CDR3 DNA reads TGCGCCAGCAGCCAATCCGCTACGGGGACAGGGGGTCAGCCCCAGCATTTT. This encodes CASSQSATGTGGQPQHF.

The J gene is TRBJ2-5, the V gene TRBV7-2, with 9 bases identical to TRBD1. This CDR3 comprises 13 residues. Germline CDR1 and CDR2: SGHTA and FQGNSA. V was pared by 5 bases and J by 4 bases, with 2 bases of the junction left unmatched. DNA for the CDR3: TGTGCCAGCAGCCGGGGACAGGGAGAGACCCAGTACTTC. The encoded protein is CASSRGQGETQYF.